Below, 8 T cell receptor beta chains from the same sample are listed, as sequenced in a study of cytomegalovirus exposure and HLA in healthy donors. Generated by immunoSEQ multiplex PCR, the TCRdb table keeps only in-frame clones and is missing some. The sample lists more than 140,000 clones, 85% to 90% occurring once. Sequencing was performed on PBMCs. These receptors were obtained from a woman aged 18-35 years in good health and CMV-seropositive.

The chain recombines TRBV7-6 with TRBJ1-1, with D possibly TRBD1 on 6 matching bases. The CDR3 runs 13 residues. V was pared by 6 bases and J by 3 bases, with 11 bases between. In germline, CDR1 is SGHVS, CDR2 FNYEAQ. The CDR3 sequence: CASRSRGDTEAFF. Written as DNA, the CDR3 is TGTGCCAGCAGATCCAGGGGAGACACTGAAGCTTTCTTT.

CDR3 sequence: CASSNRIQDEKLFF. Here the CDR3 DNA reads TGTGCCAGCAGCAACAGAATCCAAGATGAAAAACTGTTTTTT. J is TRBJ1-4 and V is TRBV9; D remains unclear. With 4 bases removed from V and 6 bases from J, the gap between germline ends came to 13 bases. Germline CDR1 SGDLS, CDR2 YYNGEE. This CDR3 spans 14 amino acids.

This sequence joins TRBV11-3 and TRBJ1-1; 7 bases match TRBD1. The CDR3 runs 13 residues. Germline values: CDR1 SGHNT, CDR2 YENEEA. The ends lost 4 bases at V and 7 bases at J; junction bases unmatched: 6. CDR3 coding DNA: TGTGCCAGCAGCTCGACCTACAGGGGTGAAGCTTTCTTT. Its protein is CASSSTYRGEAFF. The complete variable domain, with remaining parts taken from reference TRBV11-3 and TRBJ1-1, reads EAGVVQSPRYKIIEKKQPVAFWCNPISGHNTLYWYLQNLGQGPELLIRYENEEAVDDSQLPKDRFSAERLKGVDSTLKIQPAELGDSAVYLCASSSTYRGEAFFGQGTRLTVV.

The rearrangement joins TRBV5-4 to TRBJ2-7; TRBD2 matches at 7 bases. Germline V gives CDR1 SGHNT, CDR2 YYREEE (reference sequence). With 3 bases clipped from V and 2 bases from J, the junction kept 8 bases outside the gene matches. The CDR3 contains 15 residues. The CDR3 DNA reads TGTGCCAGCAGCTCGATCGGGAGGACCGCCTACGAGCAGTACTTC. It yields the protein CASSSIGRTAYEQYF.

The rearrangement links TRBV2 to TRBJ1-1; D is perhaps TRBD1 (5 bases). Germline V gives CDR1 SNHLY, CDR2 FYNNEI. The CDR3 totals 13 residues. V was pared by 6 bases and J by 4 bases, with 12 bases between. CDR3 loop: CASRSRVSTEAFF. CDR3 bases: TGTGCCAGCAGGTCCAGGGTCTCCACTGAAGCTTTCTTT.

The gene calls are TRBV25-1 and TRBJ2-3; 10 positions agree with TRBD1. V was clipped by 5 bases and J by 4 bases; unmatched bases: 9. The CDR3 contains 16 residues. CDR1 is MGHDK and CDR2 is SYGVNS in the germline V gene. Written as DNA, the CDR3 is TGTGCCAGCAGTCCCGCCGGACAGGGGGTTCCAGATACGCAGTATTTT. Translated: CASSPAGQGVPDTQYF.

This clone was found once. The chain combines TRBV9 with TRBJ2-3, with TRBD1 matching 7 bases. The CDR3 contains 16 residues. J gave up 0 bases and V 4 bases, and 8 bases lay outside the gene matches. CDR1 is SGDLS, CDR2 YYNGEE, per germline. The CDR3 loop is CASSTSTGSSTDTQYF. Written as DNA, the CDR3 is TGTGCCAGCAGCACTTCGACAGGGTCTAGCACAGATACGCAGTATTTT.

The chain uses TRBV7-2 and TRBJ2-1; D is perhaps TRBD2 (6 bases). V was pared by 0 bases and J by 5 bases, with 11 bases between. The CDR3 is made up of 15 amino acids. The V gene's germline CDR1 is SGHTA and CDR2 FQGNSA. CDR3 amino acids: CASSLAPGAHNEQFF. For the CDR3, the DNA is TGTGCCAGCAGCTTAGCCCCGGGAGCCCACAATGAGCAGTTCTTC.